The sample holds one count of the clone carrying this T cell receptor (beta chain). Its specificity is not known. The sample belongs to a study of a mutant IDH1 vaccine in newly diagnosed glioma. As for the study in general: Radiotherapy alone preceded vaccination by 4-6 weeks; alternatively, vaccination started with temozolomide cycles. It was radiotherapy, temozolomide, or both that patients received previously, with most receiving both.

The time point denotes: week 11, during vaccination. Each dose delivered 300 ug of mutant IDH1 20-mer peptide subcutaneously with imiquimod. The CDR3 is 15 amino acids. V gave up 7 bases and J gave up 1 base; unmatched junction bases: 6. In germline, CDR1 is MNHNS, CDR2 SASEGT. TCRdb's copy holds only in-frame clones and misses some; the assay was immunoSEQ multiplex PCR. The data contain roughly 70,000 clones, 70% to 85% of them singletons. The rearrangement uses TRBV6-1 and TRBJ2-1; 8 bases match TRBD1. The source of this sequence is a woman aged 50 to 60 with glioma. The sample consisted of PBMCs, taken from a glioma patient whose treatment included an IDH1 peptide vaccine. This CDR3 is CASIPRQGSYNEQFF. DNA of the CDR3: TGTGCCAGCATCCCCAGACAGGGGTCCTACAATGAGCAGTTCTTC.